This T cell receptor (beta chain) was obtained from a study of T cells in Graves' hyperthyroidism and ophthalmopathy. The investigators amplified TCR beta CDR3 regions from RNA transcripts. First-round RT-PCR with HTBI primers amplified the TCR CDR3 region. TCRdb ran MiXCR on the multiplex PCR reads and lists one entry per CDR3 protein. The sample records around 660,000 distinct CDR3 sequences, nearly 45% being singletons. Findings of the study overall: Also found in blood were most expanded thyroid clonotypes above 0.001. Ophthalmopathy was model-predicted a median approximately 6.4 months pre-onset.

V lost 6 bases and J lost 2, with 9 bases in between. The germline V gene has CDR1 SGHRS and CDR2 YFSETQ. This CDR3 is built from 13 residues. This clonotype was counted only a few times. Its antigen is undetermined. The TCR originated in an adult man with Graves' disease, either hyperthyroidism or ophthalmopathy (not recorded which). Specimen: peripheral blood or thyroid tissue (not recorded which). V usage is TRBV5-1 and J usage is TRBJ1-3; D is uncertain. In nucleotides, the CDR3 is TGCGCCAGCACCAGCACTACTGGAAACACCATATATTTT. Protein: CASTSTTGNTIYF.